Presented here are 21 T cell receptor beta chains from one specimen sequenced in a study of OX40 agonist ivuxolimab in advanced cancers. Libraries were prepared by immunoSEQ multiplex PCR; TCRdb keeps only in-frame clonotypes and omits some of them. The sample has roughly 56,000 clones, approximately 90% seen once. This specimen consisted of CD4+ or CD8+ T cells sorted from blood, obtained in a trial of the OX40 agonist ivuxolimab. Every receptor here comes from an adult with an advanced solid tumor such as melanoma, head and neck, liver or kidney cancer.

The chain joins TRBV19 to TRBJ2-7, with 13 bases fitting TRBD2. V was pared by 4 bases and J by 3 bases, with 0 bases of the junction left unmatched. Germline assignment: CDR1 LNHDA and CDR2 SQIVND (reference sequence). CDR3 length: 14 residues. CDR3 residues: CASSRTSGSYEQYF. DNA of the CDR3: TGTGCCAGTAGTAGGACTAGCGGGAGCTACGAGCAGTACTTC.

The V and J genes are TRBV7-9 and TRBJ2-5, with 9 bases fitting TRBD2. V trimming: 0 bases; J trimming: 4 bases; junction bases outside the gene matches: 9. Germline V CDR1 and CDR2: SEHNR, FQNEAQ (reference sequence). The CDR3 loop spans 17 amino acids. The CDR3 spells CASSLAHSGSLSETQYF. The CDR3, as DNA: TGTGCCAGCAGCTTAGCGCATAGCGGGAGTCTTTCAGAGACCCAGTACTTC. The full variable domain, completed using reference TRBV7-9 and TRBJ2-5, is DTGVSQNPRHKITKRGQNVTFRCDPISEHNRLYWYRQTLGQGPEFLTYFQNEAQLEKSRLLSDRFSAERPKGSFSTLEIQRTEQGDSAMYLCASSLAHSGSLSETQYFGPGTRLLVL.

This clone was seen a few times. This chain joins TRBV4-2 and TRBJ2-2; no reliable D call. The length of the CDR3 is 13 residues. Germline CDR1 reads LGHNA; CDR2 reads YNFKEQ. The germline V and J ends were trimmed by 0 bases and 7 bases, with 6 bases remaining between them. The chain's CDR3 is CASSQDFVGELFF. The CDR3 DNA reads as TGTGCCAGCAGCCAAGATTTCGTCGGGGAGCTGTTTTTT.

This clone occurred once. The chain combines TRBV6-4 with TRBJ2-2, with D uncertain. In germline, CDR1 is MRHNA, CDR2 SNTAGT. This CDR3 has 14 amino acids. V shed 3 bases and J shed 6 bases, with 11 bases lying between them. The DNA of the CDR3 is TGTGCCAGCAGTGAAGAAAGCTATTCCGGGGAGCTGTTTTTT. Its protein is CASSEESYSGELFF.

The chain uses TRBV27 and TRBJ2-3; D unresolved. The CDR3 covers 13 residues. V was trimmed by 7 bases and J by 0 bases, leaving 8 bases between them. Per germline, CDR1 MNHEY and CDR2 SMNVEV (reference sequence). The CDR3 sequence: CASTVASTDTQYF. DNA of the CDR3: TGTGCCAGCACCGTAGCTAGCACAGATACGCAGTATTTT.

This clone was recorded once. This chain joins TRBV12-5 and TRBJ2-3; D unresolved. The CDR3 has 13 amino acids. Germline V CDR1 and CDR2: LGHNT, FRNRAP. Trimming took off 8 bases at V and 0 bases at J, with 9 bases between the two ends. CDR3 in amino acids: CASTPSSTDTQYF. The DNA for the CDR3 is TGTGCTAGTACCCCTTCAAGCACAGATACGCAGTATTTT. Combining the CDR3 with reference TRBV12-5 and TRBJ2-3 gives the whole variable domain DARVTQTPRHKVTEMGQEVTMRCQPILGHNTVFWYRQTMMQGLELLAYFRNRAPLDDSGMPKDRFSAEMPDATLATLKIQPSEPRDSAVYFCASTPSSTDTQYFGPGTRLTVL.

The rearrangement links TRBV7-9 to TRBJ2-1; D is unclear. In germline, CDR1 is SEHNR, CDR2 FQNEAQ (reference sequence). The CDR3 is 11 amino acids. V lost 2 bases, J lost 7 bases, and 3 bases lay in between. CDR3: CASSLTNEQFF. The CDR3 nucleotides read TGTGCCAGCAGCTTAACGAATGAGCAGTTCTTC.

The chain combines TRBV28 with TRBJ2-1, with D perhaps matching TRBD1 (5 bases). CDR1 and CDR2 from the germline V gene are MDHEN and SYDVKM. This CDR3 is built from 14 residues. V was shortened by 8 bases and J by 0 bases, with 11 bases between the two germline ends. CDR3 protein: CASERQSSYNEQFF. CDR3 DNA: TGTGCCAGCGAAAGACAGAGCTCCTACAATGAGCAGTTCTTC.

The rearrangement links TRBV19 to TRBJ2-2; D unresolved. Germline V CDR1 and CDR2: LNHDA, SQIVND (reference sequence). CDR3 length: 15 residues. V dropped 4 bases and J dropped 5 bases, with 14 bases sitting between them. The CDR3 DNA is TGTGCCAGTAGTACGGGCCCCGGAATAACCGGGGAGCTGTTTTTT. Translated: CASSTGPGITGELFF.

The V and J genes are TRBV15 and TRBJ2-4; 7 bases map to TRBD2. Germline CDR1 and CDR2: LNHNV and YYDKDF (reference sequence). Trimming removed 0 bases from V and 2 bases from J; junction bases left unmatched: 10. The CDR3 sequence is 18 residues long. The CDR3 here is CATSRDRGGSGSKNIQYF. The DNA of the CDR3 is TGTGCCACCAGCAGAGATAGGGGCGGGAGCGGGTCCAAAAACATTCAGTACTTC.

This chain joins TRBV6-5 and TRBJ2-7; 7 bases fit TRBD2. Germline V CDR1 and CDR2: MNHEY, SVGAGI. Losses at the gene ends were 0 bases for V and 3 bases for J; bases not matched to a gene: 2. There are 14 residues in the CDR3. CDR3: CASSYSGGDYEQYF. The CDR3 nucleotides read TGTGCCAGCAGTTACTCGGGGGGGGACTACGAGCAGTACTTC.

This clone was seen a single time. V is TRBV6-6 and J is TRBJ2-7; perhaps TRBD2 as D (5 bases). CDR1 and CDR2 (germline): MNHNY, SVGAGI (reference sequence). Trimming removed 8 bases at V and 1 base at J, with 15 bases between. The CDR3 consists of 14 residues. CDR3 loop: CASSGARGSYEQYF. The DNA for the CDR3 is TGTGCCAGCTCGGGTGCTAGAGGGTCCTACGAGCAGTACTTC.

The rearrangement links TRBV7-2 to TRBJ2-7; D call uncertain. Trimming stripped 2 bases from V and 0 bases from J, with 8 bases between. Germline V gene sequence: CDR1 SGHTA, CDR2 FQGNSA. This CDR3 contains 14 residues. The DNA for the CDR3 is TGTGCCAGCAGCTTATGGGAAAACTCCTACGAGCAGTACTTC. Amino acids: CASSLWENSYEQYF.

The chain uses TRBV4-1 and TRBJ1-1; D remains ambiguous. CDR1 is MGHRA and CDR2 is YSYEKL in the germline V gene. This CDR3 has 16 amino acids. V lost 2 bases to trimming and J lost 3 bases, with 16 bases between them. CDR3 sequence: CASSQLDHPGYTEAFF. Here the CDR3 DNA reads TGCGCCAGCAGCCAATTAGATCACCCGGGCTACACTGAAGCTTTCTTT.

The J gene is TRBJ1-5, the V gene TRBV19, with D perhaps TRBD1 (5 bases). The CDR3 sequence is 17 residues long. Between the trimmed V and J ends, which lost 6 bases and 4 bases, there was a span of 22 bases. CDR1 is LNHDA, CDR2 SQIVND, per germline (reference sequence). The CDR3 is CASRKRGPENNNQPQHF. In DNA form, the CDR3 reads TGTGCCAGTAGAAAAAGGGGCCCTGAGAACAATAATCAGCCCCAGCATTTT. The variable domain in full, with the rest retrieved from reference TRBV19 and TRBJ1-5, is DGGITQSPKYLFRKEGQNVTLSCEQNLNHDAMYWYRQDPGQGLRLIYYSQIVNDFQKGDIAEGYSVSREKKESFPLTVTSAQKNPTAFYLCASRKRGPENNNQPQHFGDGTRLSIL.

The chain uses TRBV7-2 and TRBJ2-7, with D unclear. CDR1 and CDR2 (germline): SGHTA, FQGNSA. Between the trimmed V and J ends, which lost 1 base and 0 bases, there was a span of 13 bases. CDR3 size: 16 residues. CDR3 loop: CASSLGHQRSSYEQYF. In nucleotides, the CDR3 is TGTGCCAGCAGCTTAGGTCACCAAAGGAGCTCCTACGAGCAGTACTTC.

The chain links TRBV13 to TRBJ1-3; 10 nucleotides align to TRBD1. The CDR3 consists of 16 residues. With 0 bases clipped from V and 3 bases from J, the junction kept 2 bases outside the gene matches. The germline CDR1 and CDR2 sequences are PRHDT and FYEKMQ (reference sequence). CDR3 protein: CASSLGRTGGGNTIYF. In DNA form, the CDR3 reads TGTGCCAGCAGCTTAGGCCGGACAGGGGGTGGAAACACCATATATTTT.

The sample holds one count of this clone. V is TRBV13 and J is TRBJ2-6; D possibly corresponds to TRBD1 (5 bases). The V and J ends lost 4 bases and 8 bases respectively, with 9 bases between them. Germline V gives CDR1 PRHDT, CDR2 FYEKMQ (reference sequence). The CDR3 covers 13 residues. The CDR3: CASSYGAPNVLTF. In nucleotides, the CDR3 is TGTGCCAGCAGCTATGGGGCTCCCAACGTCCTGACTTTC. Variable domain in full (rest from reference TRBV13 and TRBJ2-6): AAGVIQSPRHLIKEKRETATLKCYPIPRHDTVYWYQQGPGQDPQFLISFYEKMQSDKGSIPDRFSAQQFSDYHSELNMSSLELGDSALYFCASSYGAPNVLTFGAGSRLTVL.

The chain couples TRBV5-6 to TRBJ1-3; a possible D gene is TRBD1 (5 bases). The V gene's germline CDR1 is SGHDT and CDR2 YYEEEE. Deletions cut 9 bases from V and 0 bases from J, with 22 bases between. The CDR3 covers 17 residues. For the CDR3, the DNA is TGTGCCAACTTCACTACCTTGGGGGGATACTCTGGAAACACCATATATTTT. This translates into CANFTTLGGYSGNTIYF.

This chain connects TRBV27 to TRBJ2-7; 9 nucleotides line up with TRBD1. The CDR3 is made up of 15 amino acids. Germline-derived CDR1 and CDR2 are MNHEY and SMNVEV (reference sequence). Germline trimming cut 4 bases from V and 1 base from J; bases unmatched to any gene: 5. CDR3 sequence: CASSSVGTGSYEQYF. The CDR3 DNA sequence: TGTGCCAGCAGTTCCGTAGGGACAGGGTCCTACGAGCAGTACTTC.

The chain is built from TRBV11-2 and TRBJ2-3; D remains unclear. The V gene's germline CDR1 is SGHAT and CDR2 FQNNGV. The CDR3 runs 11 residues. V was pared by 3 bases and J by 6 bases, with 4 bases between. CDR3 DNA: TGTGCCAGCAGCTTGGGGGATACGCAGTATTTT. This encodes CASSLGDTQYF.